One sample yielded the 29 T cell receptor beta chains listed below, sequenced in a study of shared clonotypes between healthy human individuals. Here immunoSEQ multiplex PCR was the method, and the copy in TCRdb shows in-frame clones only, minus some. The table includes about 490,000 clones, roughly 85% detected once. The sequenced sample was PBMCs. The receptors come from a woman in her thirties or forties in good health. Some clones in this sample may be carry-over from other donors' samples.

This rearrangement joins TRBV15 to TRBJ1-1; D call uncertain. CDR3 length equals 13 residues. Per the germline V gene, CDR1 is LNHNV and CDR2 is YYDKDF (reference sequence). The V gene lost 7 bases and the J gene lost 1 base, with 10 bases spanning the gap. The CDR3 DNA sequence: TGTGCCACCAACCGATCGCGGAACACTGAAGCTTTCTTT. It yields the protein CATNRSRNTEAFF.

The rearrangement uses TRBV7-6 and TRBJ1-5; the D gene is possibly TRBD1 (6 bases). V shed 1 base and J shed 9 bases, with 16 bases lying between them. Germline V CDR1 and CDR2: SGHVS, FNYEAQ. This CDR3 has 15 amino acids. Here the CDR3 reads CASSLVTGSVRPQHF. CDR3 sequence (DNA): TGTGCCAGCAGCTTAGTTACAGGGTCAGTTCGGCCCCAGCATTTT. Drawing the rest from reference TRBV7-6 and TRBJ1-5, the complete variable domain is GAGVSQSPRYKVTKRGQDVALRCDPISGHVSLYWYRQALGQGPEFLTYFNYEAQQDKSGLPNDRFSAERPEGSISTLTIQRTEQRDSAMYRCASSLVTGSVRPQHFGDGTRLSIL.

The chain employs TRBV7-2 and TRBJ2-3; D possibly corresponds to TRBD1 (6 bases). Germline CDR1 and CDR2: SGHTA and FQGNSA. The germline V and J ends were trimmed by 8 bases and 0 bases, with 21 bases remaining between them. The CDR3 length is 17 residues. CDR3 in DNA: TGTGCCAGCGAAGGACAGAGCTCCAGTCTTAGCACAGATACGCAGTATTTT. Its translation is CASEGQSSSLSTDTQYF.

The chain carries TRBV5-1 and TRBJ2-3; 7 bases line up with TRBD2. Germline V gene data show CDR1 as SGHRS and CDR2 as YFSETQ. J was trimmed by 8 bases and V by 0 bases; bases with no gene match: 15. This CDR3 has 17 amino acids. CDR3 nucleotide sequence: TGCGCCAGCAGCTTGGTAGGGTCTAGCGGTCCTCAGGGTACGCAGTATTTT. Translated, it gives CASSLVGSSGPQGTQYF.

The chain recombines TRBV5-1 with TRBJ2-1; 9 bases map to TRBD2. With 3 bases clipped from V and 2 bases from J, the junction kept 3 bases outside the gene matches. Germline V gives CDR1 SGHRS, CDR2 YFSETQ. The CDR3 runs 15 residues. This CDR3 reads CASSSSGTTYNEQFF. In nucleotides, the CDR3 is TGCGCCAGCAGCTCTAGCGGGACCACCTACAATGAGCAGTTCTTC.

Concerning this clone: It is likely a read error: a sequence one base away is far more abundant. The identical CDR3 is also encoded by other nucleotide sequences in the sample. The chain uses TRBV2 and TRBJ2-3, with D uncertain. Looked up from germline, CDR1 is SNHLY and CDR2 is FYNNEI. The CDR3 runs to 18 residues. V lost 8 bases and J 0 bases, leaving 24 bases between the germline ends. This chain's CDR3 is CASYGALAGDLSTDTQYF. For the CDR3, the DNA is TGTGCCAGCTACGGCGCTTTAGCTGGAGATCTTAGCACAGATACGCAGTATTTT. Looking up the rest from reference TRBV2 and TRBJ2-3 gives the full variable domain: EPEVTQTPSHQVTQMGQEVILRCVPISNHLYFYWYRQILGQKVEFLVSFYNNEISEKSEIFDDQFSVERPDGSNFTLKIRSTKLEDSAMYFCASYGALAGDLSTDTQYFGPGTRLTVL.

The rearrangement uses TRBV27 and TRBJ2-1; the match to TRBD2 covers 11 bases. Germline-derived CDR1 and CDR2 are MNHEY and SMNVEV (reference sequence). The CDR3 sequence is 16 residues long. V dropped 7 bases and J dropped 4; count of bases not matched to a gene: 9. The CDR3 region is CASNPGLADYYNEQFF. Written as DNA, the CDR3 is TGTGCCAGCAACCCGGGACTAGCGGATTATTACAATGAGCAGTTCTTC.

The chain carries TRBV14 and TRBJ2-7; TRBD2 agrees at 8 bases. The ends lost 4 bases at V and 2 bases at J; junction bases unmatched: 16. Germline CDR1 reads SGHDN; CDR2 reads FVKESK. This CDR3 region has 18 residues. Here the CDR3 DNA reads TGTGCCAGCAGCCGACGGGTAGCGGGATCCCAGGGACCCTACGAGCAGTACTTC. It is translated as CASSRRVAGSQGPYEQYF.

The CDR3 reads CASSLIGARGDDTQYF. The CDR3 region has the DNA TGCGCCAGCAGCTTGATCGGGGCCAGGGGAGACGATACGCAGTATTTT. The V gene is TRBV5-1, the J gene TRBJ2-3, with a tentative D call TRBD1 (6 bases). CDR1 is SGHRS and CDR2 is YFSETQ in the germline V gene. CDR3 length equals 16 residues. Trimming took off 1 base at V and 6 bases at J, with 18 bases between the two ends.

The chain employs TRBV5-5 and TRBJ2-7, with D tentatively TRBD2 (5 bases). Per the germline V gene, CDR1 is SGHKS and CDR2 is YYEKEE (reference sequence). The germline V and J ends were trimmed by 0 bases and 6 bases, with 16 bases remaining between them. CDR3 length equals 15 residues. CDR3 DNA: TGTGCCAGCAGCTTGGAAGGTGGGGAGTCGGGCGAGCAGTACTTC. It encodes CASSLEGGESGEQYF.

The rearrangement links TRBV7-2 to TRBJ1-5; D ambiguous. CDR3 length: 14 residues. V was pared by 5 bases and J by 6 bases, with 14 bases between. Germline loops: CDR1 SGHTA, CDR2 FQGNSA. CDR3 region: CASSLHPEGQPQHF. In DNA, the CDR3 is TGTGCCAGCAGCCTCCACCCCGAGGGTCAGCCCCAGCATTTT.

To note about this clone: The same CDR3 arises from other DNA sequences in this sample as well. The chain recombines TRBV7-3 with TRBJ2-7; the match to TRBD2 covers 10 bases. The CDR3 is made up of 14 amino acids. Trimming took 3 bases from V and 4 from J; bases not matched to a gene: 3. Germline assignment: CDR1 SGHTA and CDR2 FQGTGA. The CDR3 region has the DNA TGTGCCAGCAGCTTGGCTAGCGGGAGTTACGAGCAGTACTTC. Translating gives CASSLASGSYEQYF.

The chain recombines TRBV29-1 with TRBJ2-2; D not resolved. The germline V and J ends were trimmed by 4 bases and 0 bases, with 3 bases remaining between them. The CDR3 totals 12 residues. Germline assignment: CDR1 SQVTM and CDR2 ANQGSEA. The CDR3 sequence: CSVVSNTGELFF. Here the CDR3 DNA reads TGCAGCGTTGTGTCGAACACCGGGGAGCTGTTTTTT.

The CDR3 reads CASSPSFGELFF. The DNA for the CDR3 is TGTGCCAGCAGCCCTAGTTTCGGGGAGCTGTTTTTT. J is TRBJ2-2 and V is TRBV28; D ambiguous. Germline V gene lookup returns CDR1 MDHEN and CDR2 SYDVKM. The CDR3 is made up of 12 amino acids. The germline V and J ends were trimmed by 6 bases and 7 bases, with 9 bases remaining between them. The complete variable domain, with remaining parts taken from reference TRBV28 and TRBJ2-2, reads DVKVTQSSRYLVKRTGEKVFLECVQDMDHENMFWYRQDPGLGLRLIYFSYDVKMKEKGDIPEGYSVSREKKERFSLILESASTNQTSMYLCASSPSFGELFFGEGSRLTVL.

The chain has TRBV7-9 and TRBJ2-5; D unresolved. The germline V gene encodes CDR1 SEHNR and CDR2 FQNEAQ (reference sequence). This CDR3 has 11 amino acids. Trimming cost V 4 bases and J 5 bases, with 5 bases left between them. This chain's CDR3 is CASSSVETQYF. CDR3 nucleotides: TGTGCCAGCAGCTCCGTGGAGACCCAGTACTTC.

This sequence joins TRBV5-1 and TRBJ2-2; D unresolved. The CDR3 consists of 16 residues. Germline V gene lookup returns CDR1 SGHRS and CDR2 YFSETQ. V shed 2 bases and J shed 3 bases, with 14 bases lying between them. CDR3 nucleotide sequence: TGCGCCAGCAGCTTAACCGGGCCCGCTCACACCGGGGAGCTGTTTTTT. This gives the protein CASSLTGPAHTGELFF.

This chain uses TRBV14 with TRBJ2-7, with D perhaps TRBD2 (6 bases). The length of the CDR3 is 10 residues. Germline CDR1 is SGHDN and CDR2 is FVKESK. Trimming removed 8 bases at V and 4 bases at J, with 6 bases between. The CDR3 here is CASGTYEQYF. CDR3 DNA sequence: TGTGCCAGCGGGACTTACGAGCAGTACTTC.

The chain combines TRBV18 with TRBJ2-3; unclear D gene. The CDR3 has 12 amino acids. The germline V gene has CDR1 KGHSH and CDR2 LQKENI. The V gene lost 2 bases and the J gene lost 4 bases, with 4 bases spanning the gap. CDR3 DNA: TGTGCCAGCTCACCAAGCTCAGATACGCAGTATTTT. This sequence encodes CASSPSSDTQYF.

This clone was picked up a small number of times. The chain employs TRBV7-2 and TRBJ1-2; TRBD1 aligns across 9 bases. V was pared by 1 base and J by 2 bases, with 2 bases of the junction left unmatched. Germline V gene lookup returns CDR1 SGHTA and CDR2 FQGNSA. The CDR3 length is 15 residues. The DNA for the CDR3 is TGTGCCAGCAGCTTAGTAGGACAGGGGAACTATGGCTACACCTTC. Its translation is CASSLVGQGNYGYTF.

The chain joins TRBV19 to TRBJ1-1; 7 positions match TRBD1. This CDR3 has 14 residues. The junction had 5 bases not matched to a gene; V was cut back by 6 bases and J by 1 base. Per germline, CDR1 LNHDA and CDR2 SQIVND (reference sequence). The CDR3 region has the DNA TGTGCCAGTAGCCGGACAGGCGAGAACACTGAAGCTTTCTTT. It codes for CASSRTGENTEAFF.

The chain is built from TRBV5-1 and TRBJ2-3; tentatively, D is TRBD2 (6 bases). V shed 1 base and J shed 3 bases, with 12 bases lying between them. This CDR3 spans 15 amino acids. CDR1 is SGHRS and CDR2 is YFSETQ in the germline V gene. The CDR3 DNA sequence: TGCGCCAGCAGCTTGTACGGGAGCTTAACAGATACGCAGTATTTT. This translates into CASSLYGSLTDTQYF.

This chain joins TRBV5-1 and TRBJ1-4; D is ambiguous. With 7 bases removed from V and 0 bases from J, the gap between germline ends came to 13 bases. This CDR3 is built from 15 residues. In germline, CDR1 is SGHRS, CDR2 YFSETQ. DNA of the CDR3: TGCGCCAGCGCTGAGGGCACCGCAACTAATGAAAAACTGTTTTTT. Translated: CASAEGTATNEKLFF. The full variable domain, rest sourced from reference TRBV5-1 and TRBJ1-4, is KAGVTQTPRYLIKTRGQQVTLSCSPISGHRSVSWYQQTPGQGLQFLFEYFSETQRNKGNFPGRFSGRQFSNSRSEMNVSTLELGDSALYLCASAEGTATNEKLFFGSGTQLSVL.

A few counts support this clone. The CDR3 region has the DNA TGTGCCAGCAACCCCGGGGGAGTCGGGAACACCGGGGAGCTGTTTTTT. Amino acid sequence: CASNPGGVGNTGELFF. The gene calls are TRBV7-9 and TRBJ2-2; D might be TRBD2 (6 bases). This CDR3 comprises 16 residues. V lost 7 bases and J lost 1, with 16 bases in between. CDR1 SEHNR and CDR2 FQNEAQ come from the germline V gene (reference sequence).

The V gene is TRBV7-9, the J gene TRBJ2-1; 13 bases are shared with TRBD2. Germline values: CDR1 SEHNR, CDR2 FQNEAQ (reference sequence). V was clipped by 6 bases and J by 6 bases; unmatched bases: 8. This CDR3 is built from 16 residues. This CDR3 reads CASRPAGLAGPNEQFF. As DNA, the CDR3 is TGTGCCAGCAGACCTGCGGGACTAGCGGGACCCAATGAGCAGTTCTTC. The complete variable domain, with remaining parts taken from reference TRBV7-9 and TRBJ2-1, reads DTGVSQNPRHKITKRGQNVTFRCDPISEHNRLYWYRQTLGQGPEFLTYFQNEAQLEKSRLLSDRFSAERPKGSFSTLEIQRTEQGDSAMYLCASRPAGLAGPNEQFFGPGTRLTVL.

The CDR3 loop is CASSLEREGGVNEQYF. CDR3 in DNA: TGCGCCAGCAGCTTAGAGCGGGAGGGCGGGGTAAACGAGCAGTACTTC. The gene calls are TRBV5-1 and TRBJ2-7, with TRBD2 identical over 10 bases. The CDR3 totals 16 residues. V shed 2 bases, J shed 5 bases, and the junction held 10 bases outside the gene matches. Germline CDR1 is SGHRS and CDR2 is YFSETQ.

The chain carries TRBV11-3 and TRBJ2-5; unclear D gene. The CDR3 has 13 residues. V lost 5 bases to trimming and J lost 5 bases, with 12 bases between them. Germline-derived CDR1 and CDR2 are SGHNT and YENEEA. The CDR3 region is CASSPTGGETQYF. CDR3 nucleotides: TGTGCCAGCAGCCCCACGGGCGGTGAGACCCAGTACTTC.

This sequence joins TRBV10-3 and TRBJ1-1; weak D call: TRBD1 (5 bases). The CDR3 is 16 residues long. Trimming shortened V by 3 bases and J by 1 base, and 15 bases separated the two germline ends. Germline V gene data show CDR1 as ENHRY and CDR2 as SYGVKD. The CDR3 spells CAISDSSRGRNTEAFF. DNA for the CDR3: TGTGCCATCAGTGATTCGTCGAGGGGTCGGAACACTGAAGCTTTCTTT.

The chain employs TRBV10-3 and TRBJ1-3; no definite D call. CDR3 length: 14 residues. The germline CDR1 and CDR2 sequences are ENHRY and SYGVKD. Trimming pared 5 bases from V and 0 bases from J, leaving 8 bases between. This chain's CDR3 is CAISNRDSGNTIYF. The CDR3 bases are TGTGCCATCAGTAACAGAGACTCTGGAAACACCATATATTTT.

The V call is TRBV5-4, the J call TRBJ2-2; D is perhaps TRBD1 (5 bases). This CDR3 has 14 amino acids. Germline assignment: CDR1 SGHNT and CDR2 YYREEE (reference sequence). V lost 4 bases, J lost 4 bases, and 11 bases lay in between. This chain's CDR3 is CASSVDSRTGELFF. In nucleotides, the CDR3 is TGTGCCAGCAGCGTCGACAGTCGCACCGGGGAGCTGTTTTTT.